These 20 T cell receptor beta chains came from one sample sequenced in a study of shared clonotypes between healthy human individuals. TCRdb's copy holds only in-frame clones and misses some; the assay was immunoSEQ multiplex PCR. The sample holds about 1 million clones, approximately 68% seen once. Specimen: memory CD4+ T cells sorted from blood. Specified subset: CD45RA-negative fraction. These receptors were collected from a man between 18 and 29 years old in good health.

This clone was observed a few times. This chain connects TRBV5-1 to TRBJ2-1, with 8 bases identical to TRBD1. V dropped 1 base and J dropped 9; count of bases not matched to a gene: 6. Germline CDR1 is SGHRS and CDR2 is YFSETQ. The CDR3 spans 14 residues. For the CDR3, the DNA is TGCGCCAGCAGCTTGCAGGGGGCCTGGGGTGAGCAGTTCTTC. This gives the protein CASSLQGAWGEQFF.

V is TRBV4-1 and J is TRBJ1-1, with TRBD1 as a possible D gene (5 bases). V gave up 3 bases and J gave up 5 bases, with 19 bases separating them. Per germline, CDR1 MGHRA and CDR2 YSYEKL. CDR3 length: 16 amino acids. The CDR3 DNA reads as TGCGCCAGCAGCCACGAGACGGGACTGTCGGGGACTGAAGCTTTCTTT. It is translated as CASSHETGLSGTEAFF.

The chain links TRBV25-1 to TRBJ2-3, with 7 bases lining up with TRBD1. CDR3 length: 14 amino acids. The germline V gene encodes CDR1 MGHDK and CDR2 SYGVNS. After removal of 1 base from V and 9 bases from J, the junction contained 7 bases not matched to a gene. CDR3 residues: CASSESGQPLTQYF. CDR3 bases: TGTGCCAGCAGTGAATCGGGACAGCCTTTAACGCAGTATTTT. The full variable domain, in which reference TRBV25-1 and TRBJ2-3 provide the parts outside the CDR3, is EADIYQTPRYLVIGTGKKITLECSQTMGHDKMYWYQQDPGMELHLIHYSYGVNSTEKGDLSSESTVSRIRTEHFPLTLESARPSHTSQYLCASSESGQPLTQYFGPGTRLTVL.

The J gene is TRBJ2-7, the V gene TRBV7-8, with a possible D match to TRBD2 (6 bases). The germline V gene encodes CDR1 SGHVS and CDR2 FQNEAQ. V was pared by 5 bases and J by 7 bases, with 15 bases between. This CDR3 region has 13 residues. The CDR3 reads CASSLGDAGEQYF. The CDR3 nucleotides are TGTGCCAGCAGCCTCGGAGACGCGGGGGAGCAGTACTTC. Filled out from reference TRBV7-8 and TRBJ2-7, the complete variable domain reads GAGVSQSPRYKVAKRGQDVALRCDPISGHVSLFWYQQALGQGPEFLTYFQNEAQLDKSGLPSDRFFAERPEGSVSTLKIQRTQQEDSAVYLCASSLGDAGEQYFGPGTRLTVT.

The J gene is TRBJ1-6, the V gene TRBV15; possible D gene TRBD1, 5 bases. This CDR3 spans 18 amino acids. Deletions cut 5 bases from V and 7 bases from J, with 24 bases between. Germline CDR1 LNHNV, CDR2 YYDKDF (reference sequence). The DNA of the CDR3 is TGTGCCACCAGCCGGGGTGGGGCCAGCGCCTTTCGGAATTCACCCCTCCACTTT. Translating gives CATSRGGASAFRNSPLHF. The entire variable domain, with the rest obtained from reference TRBV15 and TRBJ1-6, is as follows: DAMVIQNPRYQVTQFGKPVTLSCSQTLNHNVMYWYQQKSSQAPKLLFHYYDKDFNNEADTPDNFQSRRPNTSFCFLDIRSPGLGDTAMYLCATSRGGASAFRNSPLHFGNGTRLTVT.

Of note for this clone: The sample carries other DNA sequences with the same CDR3. The chain is built from TRBV19 and TRBJ2-5; D may match TRBD1 or TRBD2 (5 bases each). Germline V gene data show CDR1 as LNHDA and CDR2 as SQIVND (reference sequence). The CDR3 totals 13 residues. Trimming stripped 6 bases from V and 2 bases from J, with 10 bases between. CDR3 coding DNA: TGTGCCAGTAGCGGGACCGAACAAGAGACCCAGTACTTC. It yields the protein CASSGTEQETQYF.

The chain recombines TRBV4-1 with TRBJ2-5; TRBD2 matches 7 bases. J lost 6 bases, V lost 0 bases, and 4 bases had no gene match. Germline CDR1 reads MGHRA; CDR2 reads YSYEKL. The CDR3 has 14 residues. This CDR3 is CASSQETSVKTQYF. The DNA of the CDR3 is TGCGCCAGCAGCCAAGAAACTAGCGTAAAGACCCAGTACTTC.

CDR3 in amino acids: CASRAGLLASYEQYF. The CDR3 coding sequence is TGTGCCAGCAGAGCGGGACTCCTCGCCTCCTACGAGCAGTACTTC. The J gene is TRBJ2-7, the V gene TRBV6-6; 7 nucleotides agree with TRBD2. V was pared by 6 bases and J by 0 bases, with 8 bases of the junction left unmatched. Per the germline V gene, CDR1 is MNHNY and CDR2 is SVGAGI (reference sequence). The CDR3 has 15 amino acids.

The V call is TRBV5-1, the J call TRBJ2-5; D is unclear. The CDR3 has 14 residues. Trimming shortened V by 0 bases and J by 5 bases, and 11 bases separated the two germline ends. The germline V gene has CDR1 SGHRS and CDR2 YFSETQ. CDR3: CASSLGRSAETQYF. CDR3 in DNA: TGCGCCAGCAGCTTGGGTCGGTCAGCCGAGACCCAGTACTTC. The full variable domain, rest sourced from reference TRBV5-1 and TRBJ2-5, is KAGVTQTPRYLIKTRGQQVTLSCSPISGHRSVSWYQQTPGQGLQFLFEYFSETQRNKGNFPGRFSGRQFSNSRSEMNVSTLELGDSALYLCASSLGRSAETQYFGPGTRLLVL.

The chain is built from TRBV5-1 and TRBJ1-1; D not resolved. The V end lost 0 bases, the J end lost 6 bases, and 15 bases lay between the germline ends. The CDR3 is made up of 15 amino acids. In germline, CDR1 is SGHRS, CDR2 YFSETQ. The CDR3 reads CASSLDAGGWSEAFF. Here the CDR3 DNA reads TGCGCCAGCAGCTTGGATGCGGGTGGGTGGTCTGAAGCTTTCTTT.

This clone was counted once. The chain employs TRBV6-1 and TRBJ1-4; D unclear. V was cut by 2 bases and J by 0 bases, with 13 bases left in between. The CDR3 is 17 amino acids. Germline CDR1 is MNHNS and CDR2 is SASEGT. This chain's CDR3 is CASSERPIWATNEKLFF. The CDR3 DNA follows: TGTGCCAGCAGTGAAAGGCCCATATGGGCAACTAATGAAAAACTGTTTTTT.

This sequence joins TRBV30 and TRBJ1-3; the D gene is possibly TRBD1 (5 bases). This CDR3 comprises 14 residues. Germline CDR1 and CDR2: GTSNPN and SVGIG (reference sequence). V lost 1 base, J lost 1 base, and 8 bases lay in between. CDR3 sequence: CAWSGGKSGNTIYF. The CDR3 DNA follows: TGTGCCTGGAGTGGGGGGAAGTCTGGAAACACCATATATTTT.

As regards this clone: Other DNA sequences in this sample translate to the same CDR3. The rearrangement joins TRBV6-1 to TRBJ2-5; no definite D call. V lost 1 base, J lost 4 bases, and 1 base lay in between. This CDR3 has 11 residues. From germline, CDR1 is MNHNS and CDR2 SASEGT. CDR3 coding DNA: TGTGCCAGCAGTGAAGGAGAGACCCAGTACTTC. Translated, it gives CASSEGETQYF.

CDR3 DNA sequence: TGTGCCAGCAGCTTAGGAGGTGGTGCAGACCGCTATGGCTACACCTTC. It codes for CASSLGGGADRYGYTF. The chain couples TRBV11-2 to TRBJ1-2; D unresolved. From germline, CDR1 is SGHAT and CDR2 FQNNGV. CDR3 length: 16 residues. Deletions cut 1 base from V and 4 bases from J, with 16 bases between. Full variable domain (remainder filled in from reference TRBV11-2 and TRBJ1-2): EAGVAQSPRYKIIEKRQSVAFWCNPISGHATLYWYQQILGQGPKLLIQFQNNGVVDDSQLPKDRFSAERLKGVDSTLKIQPAKLEDSAVYLCASSLGGGADRYGYTFGSGTRLTVV.

The J gene is TRBJ1-2, the V gene TRBV10-3; D remains unclear. Germline CDR1 is ENHRY and CDR2 is SYGVKD. CDR3 size: 12 residues. Trimming removed 0 bases at V and 8 bases at J, with 7 bases between. This chain's CDR3 is CAISESAGGYTF. For the CDR3, the DNA is TGTGCCATCAGTGAGTCGGCAGGAGGCTACACCTTC.

The chain recombines TRBV5-1 with TRBJ2-7, with 9 positions matching TRBD1. The CDR3 spans 14 residues. The V segment lost 1 base and the J segment 6 bases; nucleotides outside the gene matches: 5. Germline CDR1 is SGHRS and CDR2 is YFSETQ. CDR3: CASSLRPQGAEQYF. The CDR3 DNA follows: TGCGCCAGCAGCTTGAGGCCACAGGGGGCCGAGCAGTACTTC. Using reference TRBV5-1 and TRBJ2-7 for the parts outside the CDR3, the full variable domain is KAGVTQTPRYLIKTRGQQVTLSCSPISGHRSVSWYQQTPGQGLQFLFEYFSETQRNKGNFPGRFSGRQFSNSRSEMNVSTLELGDSALYLCASSLRPQGAEQYFGPGTRLTVT.

To note about this clone: This specimen includes other DNA sequences encoding the same CDR3. The CDR3 region has the DNA TGTGCCAGCAGTTTATCCGGGGCTGGGGCCAACGTCCTGACTTTC. Its protein is CASSLSGAGANVLTF. V and J are TRBV28 and TRBJ2-6, with a possible D match to TRBD2 (5 bases). The germline V and J ends were trimmed by 1 base and 2 bases, with 6 bases remaining between them. In germline, CDR1 is MDHEN, CDR2 SYDVKM. CDR3 size: 15 residues. The full variable domain, with the rest looked up from reference TRBV28 and TRBJ2-6, is DVKVTQSSRYLVKRTGEKVFLECVQDMDHENMFWYRQDPGLGLRLIYFSYDVKMKEKGDIPEGYSVSREKKERFSLILESASTNQTSMYLCASSLSGAGANVLTFGAGSRLTVL.

This clone has a handful of counts. The CDR3 sequence is CASSSSMGANVLTF. CDR3 nucleotides: TGTGCCAGCAGTTCAAGTATGGGGGCCAACGTCCTGACTTTC. The chain combines TRBV27 with TRBJ2-6, with D uncertain. From germline, CDR1 is MNHEY and CDR2 SMNVEV (reference sequence). V dropped 4 bases and J dropped 4 bases, with 8 bases sitting between them. This CDR3 region has 14 residues. Supplemented by reference TRBV27 and TRBJ2-6, the full variable domain reads EAQVTQNPRYLITVTGKKLTVTCSQNMNHEYMSWYRQDPGLGLRQIYYSMNVEVTDKGDVPEGYKVSRKEKRNFPLILESPSPNQTSLYFCASSSSMGANVLTFGAGSRLTVL.

J is TRBJ1-3 and V is TRBV7-6; 10 positions agree with TRBD1. The germline CDR1 and CDR2 sequences are SGHVS and FNYEAQ. The CDR3 length is 16 residues. J gave up 4 bases and V 5 bases, and 8 bases lay outside the gene matches. CDR3: CASSPLGQGRGNTIYF. CDR3 nucleotide sequence: TGTGCCAGCAGCCCACTGGGACAGGGGCGAGGAAACACCATATATTTT.

The gene calls are TRBV20-1 and TRBJ2-1; D is unclear. V lost 3 bases to trimming and J lost 9 bases, with 9 bases between them. This CDR3 is built from 11 residues. CDR1 is DFQATT and CDR2 is SNEGSKA in the germline V gene (reference sequence). CDR3 coding DNA: TGCAGTGCTAGTAGAGCAGGTGAGCAGTTCTTC. It encodes CSASRAGEQFF.